The source of this TCR beta chain is a study of shared clonotypes between healthy human individuals. Overall study results and limits: Sharing across four donors was highest in naive CD4 (around 5%) and lowest in memory CD8 (roughly 0.4%). In contrast to clonotypes shared by all four donors, non-shared clonotypes had lower generation probabilities. Rarefaction showed sorted-subset sequencing was incomplete despite large depth.

It was roughly 210 ng DNA, about 30,000 T cell genomes, that sorted-subset replicate PCRs used. Profiling relied on immunoSEQ multiplex PCR, and the TCRdb table lists in-frame clones only, not all of them. The sample lists about 820,000 clones; 80% to 95% were seen once. With respect to this clone: Its target is unknown.

Naive CD8 cells, CD45RO-negative and positively selected for CCR7, excluded terminally differentiated effector memory CD45RA+ cells. Trimming at V came to 5 bases and at J to 4 bases, leaving 8 bases not matched to a gene. The CDR3 has 15 residues. Germline V gene sequence: CDR1 MNHEY, CDR2 SMNVEV (reference sequence). The rearrangement uses TRBV27 and TRBJ2-5; 9 bases map to TRBD1. The sequence was collected from a young man in good health. Sequenced: naive CD8+ T cells sorted from blood. CDR3 DNA: TGTGCCAGCAGTCGACAGGGGGGGATAAGAGAGACCCAGTACTTC. Its protein product is CASSRQGGIRETQYF.